This TCR beta chain was captured by sequencing in a study of blood T cell repertoires in COVID-19 (dated by TCRdb to 2018 to 2021). As for the study more broadly: The collaborator samples originated in the United States, Italy and Spain and spanned the acute and convalescent phases of COVID-19. Samples were obtained from the ongoing ImmuneRACE study (first 160 participants) and from 1,000 to 1,500 subjects provided by 6 global collaborators. Sample metadata almost always included a de-identified subject ID, COVID-19 status, age in years and sex. The material from the prospective study consisted of cDNA or gDNA derived from T cells, B-cell-depleted T cells, or PBMCs. HLA class I and class II types, where available, came from metadata supplied by the sample provider rather than from assay-based typing. The repertoires were released in a freely available public database intended as a resource for research on the immune response to SARS-CoV-2. Deeply sampled blood TCRbeta repertoires from subjects exposed to, actively infected with, or recovered from COVID-19 were included in the dataset.

The CDR3 starts with the cysteine, ends with the phenylalanine, and has 17 residues. The only DNA kept is the CDR3, 51 bases in frame from the first base. Sequences MGHRA (CDR1) and YSYEKL (CDR2) are obtained from the germline V gene. V is pruned by 8 bases and J by 6 bases, leaving 13 bases of the junction without a gene match. One collaborating source in Seattle enrolled patients while the patients were actively infected and followed the patients over time throughout the course of disease. Whole blood was collected in K2EDTA tubes by collaborating institutions according to the institutions' own protocols. For TCRbeta analysis, collaborators shipped samples as frozen whole blood, isolated PBMCs, or DNA extracted from either of those sample types. The investigation overall reported the following: The amount of clinical and demographic metadata varied by source and participant and was provided uncurated.

A word on this clone: Its antigen remains unidentified. No base quality values were provided; no much bigger clone lies one nucleotide off.

TCRbeta CDR3 regions were amplified from genomic DNA using the immunoSEQ Assay, a bias-controlled multiplex PCR. From the authors' description of their analysis: The number of nucleated cells in each sample was estimated from the amplification of reference gene primers within the assay. To quantify the absolute abundance of each unique TCRbeta CDR3 rearrangement, sequence reads were collapsed and filtered. For each sample, productive Simpson clonality was calculated as the square root of Simpson's diversity index across productive rearrangements. In TCRdb, the immuneACCESS table is reduced to in-frame sequences with V and J assigned. These tables do not hold every clone; where another copy was compared, an unresolved V gene accounts for under half, and the others remain unexplained. D and trimming were read from the DNA, whereas the V and J calls and clone size are those reported in that table. The sample yields over 100,000 clones; approximately 90% were counted once. The ten largest account for under 6.5% of the sample.

The sequencing sample was made of peripheral blood. The V gene is TRBV4-1 and the J gene is TRBJ2-2; 12 central bases correspond to TRBD2. This sequence was found in a woman between 45 and 65 years old with COVID-19, enrolled during active disease. This receptor has the CDR3 CASAASGGAMGAGELFF. In nucleotides, the sequence is TGCGCCAGCGCGGCTAGCGGGGGGGCTATGGGCGCCGGGGAGCTGTTTTTT.